This is a list of T cell receptor beta chains from one sample in a study of Tregs in tolerant kidney transplant recipients. Some clones are missing from TCRdb's copy, which holds only in-frame ones; the method was immunoSEQ multiplex PCR. The repertoire holds tens of thousands of clones, approximately 94% seen once, with 4.5% to 5% in the top ten. Sequenced: CD8+ T cells from blood. These receptors were obtained from a human donor in good health. Both conserved end residues are part of each CDR3. Fields, in order: clone size, J gene, V gene, D gene, CDR3 protein, CDR3 DNA. The D gene is left open where the match is weak. Only part of the rows carry a size: once, few, many, or a class if the clone is expanded.

abundance: .; j_gene: TRBJ1-5; v_gene: TRBV15; d_gene: TRBD1; CDR3aa: CATSDGTGVRQPQHF; CDR3nt: TGTGCCACCAGCGATGGGACAGGGGTGAGGCAGCCCCAGCATTTT
abundance: .; j_gene: TRBJ1-2; v_gene: TRBV5-4; d_gene: .; CDR3aa: CASSSRDGANYGYTF; CDR3nt: TGTGCCAGCAGCTCGAGGGACGGAGCTAACTATGGCTACACCTTC
abundance: .; j_gene: TRBJ2-7; v_gene: TRBV13; d_gene: TRBD2; CDR3aa: CASSHPTSGSSYEQYF; CDR3nt: TGTGCCAGCAGCCATCCGACTAGCGGGAGCTCCTACGAGCAGTACTTC
abundance: .; j_gene: TRBJ2-7; v_gene: TRBV5-1; d_gene: .; CDR3aa: CASRGESYEQYF; CDR3nt: TGCGCCAGCAGAGGGGAGAGCTACGAGCAGTACTTC
abundance: .; j_gene: TRBJ1-4; v_gene: TRBV6-8; d_gene: TRBD1; CDR3aa: CASSYEGARSEKLFF; CDR3nt: TGTGCCAGCAGTTACGAGGGGGCGCGGAGTGAAAAACTGTTTTTT
abundance: .; j_gene: TRBJ1-2; v_gene: TRBV2; d_gene: TRBD1; CDR3aa: CASTGQGTGYGYTF; CDR3nt: TGTGCCAGCACCGGACAGGGGACCGGCTATGGCTACACCTTC
abundance: .; j_gene: TRBJ2-3; v_gene: TRBV27; d_gene: TRBD2; CDR3aa: CASSLGAGEITDTQYF; CDR3nt: TGTGCCAGCAGTTTAGGGGCGGGGGAGATCACAGATACGCAGTATTTT
abundance: .; j_gene: TRBJ2-4; v_gene: TRBV21-1; d_gene: .; CDR3aa: CASSKGSAKNIQYF; CDR3nt: TGTGCCAGCAGCAAAGGGTCGGCCAAAAACATTCAGTACTTC
abundance: .; j_gene: TRBJ1-5; v_gene: TRBV4-1; d_gene: .; CDR3aa: CASSEGPVNQPQHF; CDR3nt: TGCGCCAGCTCAGAGGGGCCGGTCAATCAGCCCCAGCATTTT
abundance: once; j_gene: TRBJ1-3; v_gene: TRBV11-2; d_gene: .; CDR3aa: CASSFTGSSGNTIYF; CDR3nt: TGTGCCAGCAGCTTCACGGGCTCGAGCGGAAACACCATATATTTT
abundance: once; j_gene: TRBJ2-7; v_gene: TRBV27; d_gene: .; CDR3aa: CATSYEQYF; CDR3nt: TGTGCCACCTCCTACGAGCAGTACTTC
abundance: .; j_gene: TRBJ2-7; v_gene: TRBV25-1; d_gene: .; CDR3aa: CASCRDGKYEQYF; CDR3nt: TGTGCCAGCTGCAGGGACGGTAAGTACGAGCAGTACTTC
abundance: once; j_gene: TRBJ2-7; v_gene: TRBV9; d_gene: .; CDR3aa: CASSALGRLGMNEQYF; CDR3nt: TGTGCCAGCAGCGCCCTTGGCCGCCTGGGTATGAACGAGCAGTACTTC
abundance: .; j_gene: TRBJ1-5; v_gene: TRBV27; d_gene: .; CDR3aa: CASSFRPTGSRSQHF; CDR3nt: TGTGCCAGCAGTTTCCGACCCACAGGGTCTCGGTCCCAGCATTTT
abundance: .; j_gene: TRBJ2-2; v_gene: TRBV7-9; d_gene: .; CDR3aa: CASSLGGLNTGELFF; CDR3nt: TGTGCCAGCAGCTTAGGGGGGTTGAACACCGGGGAGCTGTTTTTT
abundance: .; j_gene: TRBJ1-2; v_gene: TRBV6-5; d_gene: .; CDR3aa: CASSYLEGAYYGYTF; CDR3nt: TGTGCCAGCAGTTACTTAGAGGGCGCCTACTATGGCTACACCTTC
abundance: .; j_gene: TRBJ2-7; v_gene: TRBV29-1; d_gene: TRBD2; CDR3aa: CSVGIRSGGTYEQYF; CDR3nt: TGCAGCGTCGGAATCCGTAGCGGGGGCACCTACGAGCAGTACTTC
abundance: .; j_gene: TRBJ2-5; v_gene: TRBV6-1; d_gene: TRBD1; CDR3aa: CASSEGTGWETQYF; CDR3nt: TGTGCCAGCAGTGAAGGGACAGGGTGGGAGACCCAGTACTTC
abundance: once; j_gene: TRBJ2-7; v_gene: TRBV7-3; d_gene: TRBD1; CDR3aa: CASSLRQGYEQYF; CDR3nt: TGTGCCAGCAGCTTACGACAGGGGTACGAGCAGTACTTC
abundance: .; j_gene: TRBJ2-2; v_gene: TRBV9; d_gene: .; CDR3aa: CASSVGTGELFF; CDR3nt: TGTGCCAGCAGCGTAGGCACCGGGGAGCTGTTTTTT
abundance: few; j_gene: TRBJ1-6; v_gene: TRBV12-5; d_gene: .; CDR3aa: CASGTTGYNSPLHF; CDR3nt: TGTGCTAGTGGAACGACAGGTTATAATTCACCCCTCCACTTT
abundance: .; j_gene: TRBJ2-7; v_gene: TRBV7-9; d_gene: .; CDR3aa: CASRDQTTLGYEQYF; CDR3nt: TGTGCCAGCAGGGATCAGACTACCCTGGGATACGAGCAGTACTTC
abundance: .; j_gene: TRBJ2-1; v_gene: TRBV11-2; d_gene: TRBD2; CDR3aa: CASSLSAGALNEQFF; CDR3nt: TGTGCCAGCAGCTTATCAGCGGGAGCCTTGAATGAGCAGTTCTTC
abundance: .; j_gene: TRBJ2-2; v_gene: TRBV7-9; d_gene: .; CDR3aa: CASSGRGFTGELFF; CDR3nt: TGTGCCAGCAGCGGTCGGGGGTTCACCGGGGAGCTGTTTTTT
abundance: .; j_gene: TRBJ2-2; v_gene: TRBV30; d_gene: TRBD2; CDR3aa: CAWRRAGDTGELFF; CDR3nt: TGTGCCTGGAGAAGAGCGGGGGACACCGGGGAGCTGTTTTTT
abundance: .; j_gene: TRBJ1-2; v_gene: TRBV5-6; d_gene: .; CDR3aa: CASSSFPINYGYTF; CDR3nt: TGTGCCAGCAGCTCGTTCCCCATCAACTATGGCTACACCTTC
abundance: .; j_gene: TRBJ1-5; v_gene: TRBV2; d_gene: .; CDR3aa: CASSEAIVLNQPQHF; CDR3nt: TGTGCCAGCAGTGAAGCGATAGTTCTCAATCAGCCCCAGCATTTT
abundance: .; j_gene: TRBJ2-5; v_gene: TRBV19; d_gene: .; CDR3aa: CASSSGATRQETQYF; CDR3nt: TGTGCCAGTAGTAGCGGGGCTACCCGTCAAGAGACCCAGTACTTC
abundance: .; j_gene: TRBJ2-5; v_gene: TRBV7-3; d_gene: .; CDR3aa: CASSAVGGGETQYF; CDR3nt: TGTGCCAGCAGCGCCGTGGGGGGTGGAGAGACCCAGTACTTC
abundance: .; j_gene: TRBJ1-1; v_gene: TRBV29-1; d_gene: TRBD1; CDR3aa: CSVQGADTEAFF; CDR3nt: TGCAGCGTGCAGGGGGCGGACACTGAAGCTTTCTTT
abundance: .; j_gene: TRBJ2-3; v_gene: TRBV7-9; d_gene: .; CDR3aa: CASSLRGAVTDTQYF; CDR3nt: TGTGCCAGCAGCTTAAGAGGGGCGGTCACAGATACGCAGTATTTT
abundance: .; j_gene: TRBJ1-5; v_gene: TRBV27; d_gene: .; CDR3aa: CASRGGASNQPQHF; CDR3nt: TGTGCCAGCAGGGGAGGGGCAAGCAATCAGCCCCAGCATTTT
abundance: .; j_gene: TRBJ2-6; v_gene: TRBV5-1; d_gene: .; CDR3aa: CASSPDMDGANVLTF; CDR3nt: TGCGCCAGCAGCCCGGACATGGATGGGGCCAACGTCCTGACTTTC
abundance: .; j_gene: TRBJ1-1; v_gene: TRBV2; d_gene: .; CDR3aa: CASNPDGNTEAFF; CDR3nt: TGTGCCAGCAACCCGGACGGGAACACTGAAGCTTTCTTT
abundance: .; j_gene: TRBJ2-5; v_gene: TRBV5-1; d_gene: .; CDR3aa: CASSSPIEGHQETQYF; CDR3nt: TGCGCCAGCAGCTCCCCCATCGAGGGCCACCAAGAGACCCAGTACTTC
abundance: .; j_gene: TRBJ1-1; v_gene: TRBV30; d_gene: .; CDR3aa: CAWSVQGNTEAFF; CDR3nt: TGTGCCTGGAGTGTTCAGGGGAACACTGAAGCTTTCTTT
abundance: .; j_gene: TRBJ2-7; v_gene: TRBV9; d_gene: .; CDR3aa: CASGTNYEQYF; CDR3nt: TGTGCCAGCGGTACAAACTACGAGCAGTACTTC
abundance: .; j_gene: TRBJ2-6; v_gene: TRBV12-2; d_gene: .; CDR3aa: CASRLAGQGAYSGANVLTF; CDR3nt: TGTGCAAGTCGCTTAGCTGGGCAGGGGGCCTACTCTGGGGCCAACGTCCTGACTTTC
abundance: .; j_gene: TRBJ2-7; v_gene: TRBV6-1; d_gene: TRBD2; CDR3aa: CASSLSSGAPNEQYF; CDR3nt: TGTGCCAGCAGTCTTTCTAGCGGAGCCCCCAACGAGCAGTACTTC
abundance: .; j_gene: TRBJ2-3; v_gene: TRBV7-6; d_gene: TRBD2; CDR3aa: CASSGGGAGPDTQYF; CDR3nt: TGTGCCAGCAGCGGCGGGGGGGCCGGCCCAGATACGCAGTATTTT
abundance: .; j_gene: TRBJ2-7; v_gene: TRBV27; d_gene: TRBD1; CDR3aa: CASSLGTAYEQYF; CDR3nt: TGTGCCAGCAGTCTCGGGACAGCCTACGAGCAGTACTTC
abundance: .; j_gene: TRBJ1-1; v_gene: TRBV14; d_gene: TRBD1; CDR3aa: CASSQDYRGLEAFF; CDR3nt: TGTGCCAGCAGCCAAGATTACAGGGGGCTTGAAGCTTTCTTT
abundance: .; j_gene: TRBJ1-2; v_gene: TRBV27; d_gene: .; CDR3aa: CASSLTPRTYGYTF; CDR3nt: TGTGCCAGCAGTTTGACCCCACGGACCTATGGCTACACCTTC
abundance: .; j_gene: TRBJ2-7; v_gene: TRBV5-1; d_gene: .; CDR3aa: CASSLFPYEQYF; CDR3nt: TGCGCCAGCAGCTTGTTCCCCTACGAGCAGTACTTC
abundance: .; j_gene: TRBJ2-3; v_gene: TRBV4-2; d_gene: .; CDR3aa: CASSPGTDTQYF; CDR3nt: TGTGCCAGCAGCCCTGGCACAGATACGCAGTATTTT
abundance: .; j_gene: TRBJ1-3; v_gene: TRBV6-5; d_gene: .; CDR3aa: CASSYSEVFSGNTIYF; CDR3nt: TGTGCCAGCAGTTACTCAGAGGTCTTCTCTGGAAACACCATATATTTT
abundance: .; j_gene: TRBJ1-1; v_gene: TRBV6-6; d_gene: .; CDR3aa: CASGPSGGTEAFF; CDR3nt: TGTGCCAGCGGTCCGTCGGGGGGCACTGAAGCTTTCTTT
abundance: .; j_gene: TRBJ1-3; v_gene: TRBV9; d_gene: .; CDR3aa: CASKGSGNTIYF; CDR3nt: TGTGCCAGCAAGGGGTCTGGAAACACCATATATTTT
abundance: .; j_gene: TRBJ2-7; v_gene: TRBV11-2; d_gene: .; CDR3aa: CASSWDRLDEQYF; CDR3nt: TGTGCCAGCAGCTGGGATAGACTAGACGAGCAGTACTTC
abundance: .; j_gene: TRBJ1-1; v_gene: TRBV6-5; d_gene: .; CDR3aa: CASSYGGGSTEAFF; CDR3nt: TGTGCCAGCAGTTACGGGGGCGGCTCCACTGAAGCTTTCTTT